The next 23 T cell receptor beta chains were all read from a single sample in a study of patients and donors after allogeneic stem cell transplantation. TCRdb called the RT-PCR reads again in MiXCR, with one record for every CDR3 protein. This table has over 150,000 distinct CDR3 sequences, approximately 30% appearing once. The sequencing input was blood, either unsorted or a sorted T cell fraction (not recorded which). The receptors here all came from a human donor who was either an allogeneic HSCT recipient or a stem cell or donor lymphocyte infusion donor (not recorded which). It is not recorded whose cells these are; they may come from a transplant donor.

This clonotype has a single count. CDR3 nucleotide sequence: TGTGCCAGCAGCCCAGGGGGGGCCTGGGACCGCACAGATACGCAGTATTTT. Protein product: CASSPGGAWDRTDTQYF. The gene calls are TRBV7-8 and TRBJ2-3; D tentatively reads TRBD1 or TRBD2 (7 bases each). Trimming left V 5 bases short and J 1 base short, with 19 bases between. This CDR3 comprises 17 residues. Germline V gives CDR1 SGHVS, CDR2 FQNEAQ.

This clonotype appeared a single time. The chain's CDR3 is CASRQGINIQYF. Written as DNA, the CDR3 is TGTGCCAGCAGACAGGGGATAAACATTCAGTACTTC. The rearrangement joins TRBV12-3 or TRBV12-4 to TRBJ2-4; TRBD1 agrees at 7 bases. With V trimmed by 6 bases and J by 6 bases, 2 bases remained unmatched. The CDR3 has 12 residues.

The V and J genes are TRBV27 and TRBJ2-7, with D possibly TRBD1 on 6 matching bases. The CDR3 extends over 13 amino acids. Germline V gene data show CDR1 as MNHEY and CDR2 as SMNVEV (reference sequence). V dropped 6 bases and J dropped 4 bases, with 13 bases sitting between them. Written as DNA, the CDR3 is TGTGCCAGCAGACGCACAGGGTCGTACGAGCAGTACTTC. Its translation: CASRRTGSYEQYF.

The chain recombines TRBV4-3 with TRBJ1-6; 7 bases map to TRBD1. The V segment lost 1 base and the J segment 5 bases; nucleotides outside the gene matches: 5. The CDR3 totals 16 residues. Germline CDR1 reads LGHNA; CDR2 reads YSLEER. As DNA, the CDR3 is TGCGCCAGCAGCCAAGGAATAGGGACAGATAATTCACCCCTCCACTTT. Protein product: CASSQGIGTDNSPLHF.

The sample holds one count of this clonotype. V is TRBV20-1 and J is TRBJ2-1; D may be TRBD2 (6 bases). Trimming took off 0 bases at V and 0 bases at J, with 12 bases between the two ends. CDR3 length equals 16 residues. Germline V lookup: CDR1 DFQATT, CDR2 SNEGSKA (reference sequence). This CDR3 reads CSARDWTGASYNEQFF. The CDR3 coding sequence is TGCAGTGCTAGAGATTGGACGGGAGCCTCCTACAATGAGCAGTTCTTC.

This clonotype was found a few times. This rearrangement joins TRBV5-1 to TRBJ2-1; maybe TRBD2 (5 bases). The CDR3 contains 13 residues. V was trimmed by 0 bases and J by 5 bases, leaving 6 bases between them. Germline loops: CDR1 SGHRS, CDR2 YFSETQ. CDR3: CASSLDGNNEQFF. The CDR3 DNA follows: TGCGCCAGCAGCTTGGACGGGAACAATGAGCAGTTCTTC. The whole variable domain, filled in from reference TRBV5-1 and TRBJ2-1, reads KAGVTQTPRYLIKTRGQQVTLSCSPISGHRSVSWYQQTPGQGLQFLFEYFSETQRNKGNFPGRFSGRQFSNSRSEMNVSTLELGDSALYLCASSLDGNNEQFFGPGTRLTVL.

This clonotype was seen more than once but under ten times. V and J are TRBV29-1 and TRBJ2-1; perhaps TRBD2 as D (5 bases). CDR3 size: 16 residues. The V end lost 7 bases, the J end lost 2 bases, and 21 bases lay between the germline ends. CDR1 is SQVTM and CDR2 is ANQGSEA in the germline V gene. The CDR3 region has the DNA TGCAGCGCTAAAGCGAGCGGTGGTAGAACCTACAATGAGCAGTTCTTC. As protein: CSAKASGGRTYNEQFF.

This chain joins TRBV15 and TRBJ2-7; the D is unclear. Germline CDR1 reads LNHNV; CDR2 reads YYDKDF (reference sequence). Trimming stripped 0 bases from V and 2 bases from J, with 11 bases between. The CDR3 runs to 15 residues. As DNA, the CDR3 is TGTGCCACCAGCAGAGACCGTACGAGAGCCTACGAGCAGTACTTC. Residues: CATSRDRTRAYEQYF.

The chain has TRBV6-2 or TRBV6-3 and TRBJ2-1, with a tentative D call TRBD2 (5 bases). V shed 6 bases and J shed 0 bases, with 21 bases lying between them. The CDR3 is made up of 18 amino acids. CDR1 MNHEY and CDR2 SVGEGT come from the germline V gene. CDR3 residues: CASSLLGSWSGSYNEQFF. The CDR3 region has the DNA TGTGCCAGCAGCCTACTCGGCTCTTGGAGCGGCTCCTACAATGAGCAGTTCTTC.

This chain uses TRBV24-1 with TRBJ2-7; the match to TRBD2 covers 8 bases. The CDR3 is made up of 17 amino acids. Trimming removed 3 bases from V and 5 bases from J; junction bases left unmatched: 14. Per the germline V gene, CDR1 is KGHDR and CDR2 is SFDVKD. The CDR3 loop reads CATSDPLARGRNDEQYF. CDR3 sequence (DNA): TGTGCCACCAGTGATCCTCTCGCTCGCGGGAGGAACGACGAGCAGTACTTC.

The V gene is TRBV20-1, the J gene TRBJ1-1; 8 bases match TRBD1. CDR1 is DFQATT and CDR2 is SNEGSKA in the germline V gene (reference sequence). The V and J ends lost 5 bases and 1 base, in that order; junction bases with no gene match: 3. This CDR3 comprises 13 residues. The CDR3 DNA reads as TGCAGTGCTTACAGGGGGGCGAACACTGAAGCTTTCTTT. Amino acid sequence: CSAYRGANTEAFF.

This clonotype has more than one count but fewer than ten. The chain uses TRBV24-1 and TRBJ2-1; TRBD1 might be the D (6 bases). Germline V CDR1 and CDR2: KGHDR, SFDVKD. CDR3 length equals 12 residues. V shed 6 bases and J shed 6 bases, with 8 bases lying between them. In DNA form, the CDR3 reads TGTGCCACCAGTTTAGGGGGCAATGAGCAGTTCTTC. Its protein is CATSLGGNEQFF.

This chain uses TRBV12-3 or TRBV12-4 with TRBJ2-3; TRBD1 might be the D (8 bases). Trimming took 8 bases from V and 3 from J, leaving 24 bases between them. There are 17 residues in the CDR3. CDR3 DNA: TGTGCCAGCGGACTAGGTCAGGGGGCATTGGAAACAGATACGCAGTATTTT. This gives the protein CASGLGQGALETDTQYF.

This chain uses TRBV5-1 with TRBJ2-1; TRBD2 aligns across 7 bases. Per germline, CDR1 SGHRS and CDR2 YFSETQ. With 4 bases clipped from V and 7 bases from J, the junction kept 14 bases outside the gene matches. The CDR3 contains 16 residues. CDR3 in amino acids: CASSPGTIGLGNEQFF. The DNA for the CDR3 is TGCGCCAGCAGCCCCGGAACGATAGGACTAGGAAATGAGCAGTTCTTC.

This clonotype was counted between two and nine times. The chain uses TRBV10-2 and TRBJ1-5, with 8 bases that match TRBD1. In germline, CDR1 is WSHSY, CDR2 SAAADI. J lost 2 bases, V lost 6 bases, and 6 bases had no gene match. CDR3 length equals 15 residues. CDR3 DNA sequence: TGCGCCAGCAGGAAACAGGGGGGGGGCAATCAGCCCCAGCATTTT. Its protein product is CASRKQGGGNQPQHF.

In its sample, this clonotype was seen once. The chain carries TRBV18 and TRBJ2-7; D might be TRBD1 or TRBD2, each matching 5 bases. The germline V and J ends were trimmed by 6 bases and 5 bases, with 17 bases remaining between them. Germline-derived CDR1 and CDR2 are KGHSH and LQKENI. This CDR3 comprises 14 residues. The CDR3: CASSVRAGNNEQYF. DNA for the CDR3: TGTGCCAGCTCCGTGAGGGCAGGGAACAACGAGCAGTACTTC.

V gene TRBV5-1 combines with J gene TRBJ2-3; the D gene is possibly TRBD2 (5 bases). The CDR3 consists of 15 residues. CDR1 is SGHRS and CDR2 is YFSETQ in the germline V gene. Trimming removed 6 bases at V and 4 bases at J, with 18 bases between. CDR3 protein: CASTILGGSADTQYF. In DNA, the CDR3 is TGCGCCAGCACCATACTAGGAGGTTCTGCAGATACGCAGTATTTT.

The chain is built from TRBV7-2 and TRBJ2-3; tentative D call: TRBD1 (6 bases). The V gene lost 5 bases and the J gene lost 9 bases, with 12 bases spanning the gap. Germline loops: CDR1 SGHTA, CDR2 FQGNSA. This CDR3 comprises 12 residues. The CDR3 spells CASSPDRPTQYF. In nucleotides, the CDR3 is TGTGCCAGCAGCCCCGACAGGCCCACGCAGTATTTT.

This chain connects TRBV4-3 to TRBJ2-7, with D tentatively TRBD1 or TRBD2 (5 bases each). The CDR3 consists of 15 residues. V was trimmed by 0 bases and J by 3 bases, leaving 12 bases between them. Germline CDR1 and CDR2: LGHNA and YSLEER. The CDR3 region is CASSQDDSRGYEQYF. The DNA for the CDR3 is TGCGCCAGCAGCCAAGATGACAGCCGGGGCTACGAGCAGTACTTC.

J is TRBJ2-3 and V is TRBV10-1; possible D gene TRBD1, 6 bases. Germline loops: CDR1 WNHNN, CDR2 SYGVQD (reference sequence). The V end was cut by 0 bases, the J end by 9 bases, with 10 bases between. The CDR3 contains 13 residues. For the CDR3, the DNA is TGCGCCAGCAGTGAGTCGGGGGCCGGCACGCAGTATTTT. Its translation is CASSESGAGTQYF.

This clonotype has ten or more counts. The rearrangement joins TRBV7-2 to TRBJ2-3; D is unclear. Between the trimmed V and J ends, which lost 8 bases and 6 bases, there was a span of 15 bases. Germline values: CDR1 SGHTA, CDR2 FQGNSA. The CDR3 has 13 residues. CDR3 region: CASSYGPSDTQYF. The CDR3 bases are TGTGCCAGCTCTTACGGTCCGTCGGATACGCAGTATTTT.

The table lists this clonotype with many counts. The V call is TRBV16, the J call TRBJ1-2, with D tentatively TRBD1 (5 bases). CDR1 and CDR2 (germline): KGHSY, FQNENV. V was trimmed by 4 bases and J by 0 bases, leaving 12 bases between them. CDR3 length equals 15 residues. Here the CDR3 reads CASSPPAGPNYGYTF. The CDR3 DNA reads as TGTGCCAGCAGCCCCCCGGCGGGGCCTAACTATGGCTACACCTTC.

This clonotype was counted between two and nine times. The chain uses TRBV27 and TRBJ1-5; maybe TRBD1 (5 bases). Germline V gene data show CDR1 as MNHEY and CDR2 as SMNVEV (reference sequence). This CDR3 is 15 amino acids long. V lost 5 bases and J 0 bases, leaving 11 bases between the germline ends. CDR3 region: CASSTGAYSNQPQHF. The CDR3 nucleotides are TGTGCCAGCAGTACCGGGGCTTATAGCAATCAGCCCCAGCATTTT.